These 2 T cell receptor beta chains came from one sample sequenced in a study of blood T cells in healthy people across ages. With a J-beta primer mix and a sample-barcoded 5' primer, a second PCR ran roughly 6 to 12 cycles. TCRdb ran MiXCR on the 5' RACE reads and lists one entry per CDR3 protein. The data contain some 1.5 million distinct CDR3 sequences, under 55% of them singletons. The sample was blood. Receptor source: a woman aged 18-29 years in good health.

The chain uses TRBV27 and TRBJ1-2; D might be TRBD1 (6 bases). Deletions cut 0 bases from V and 7 bases from J, with 9 bases between. Germline loops: CDR1 MNHEY, CDR2 SMNVEV (reference sequence). This CDR3 spans 13 amino acids. For the CDR3, the DNA is TGTGCCAGCAGTTTATCACAGGGCACTGGCTACACCTTC. This sequence encodes CASSLSQGTGYTF.

The V and J genes are TRBV20-1 and TRBJ2-7; D may be TRBD2 (7 bases). The CDR3 runs to 14 residues. The germline CDR1 and CDR2 sequences are DFQATT and SNEGSKA (reference sequence). V gave up 3 bases and J gave up 1 base, with 13 bases separating them. CDR3 residues: CSARKGGASYEQYF. The CDR3 region has the DNA TGCAGTGCTAGGAAGGGGGGGGCGTCCTACGAGCAGTACTTC.